These 21 T cell receptor beta chains came from one sample sequenced in a study of cytomegalovirus exposure and HLA in healthy donors. PCR was performed using 60 Vbeta and 13 Jbeta primers. Assay: immunoSEQ multiplex PCR; the TCRdb copy retains only in-frame clones and omits some. The sample holds fewer than 300,000 clones, about four fifths seen once. Sequences were obtained from PBMCs. These TCRs come from a girl aged 2-10 years in good health and CMV-seronegative.

This chain links TRBV5-5 with TRBJ1-5; 7 bases fit TRBD1. J gave up 2 bases and V 4 bases, and 9 bases lay outside the gene matches. Germline V gene data show CDR1 as SGHKS and CDR2 as YYEKEE (reference sequence). The CDR3 has 16 residues. As DNA, the CDR3 is TGTGCCAGCAGCCCTCAGACAGGGACCGGCAATCAGCCCCAGCATTTT. The encoded protein is CASSPQTGTGNQPQHF.

The V gene is TRBV6-5, the J gene TRBJ2-1, with 12 bases matching TRBD2. From germline, CDR1 is MNHEY and CDR2 SVGAGI. The J segment lost 7 bases and the V segment lost 5 bases, leaving 3 bases of the junction unmatched. The CDR3 consists of 14 residues. CDR3 bases: TGTGCCAGCAGTGAGACTAGCGGGGGAAATGAGCAGTTCTTC. It is translated as CASSETSGGNEQFF.

This clone was counted between two and nine times. Here the CDR3 reads CASSGGLPEQFF. The CDR3 coding sequence is TGTGCCAGCAGCGGGGGACTCCCTGAGCAGTTCTTC. The genes are TRBV7-8 and TRBJ2-1; perhaps TRBD2 as D (6 bases). With 5 bases removed from V and 9 bases from J, the gap between germline ends came to 11 bases. Per the germline V gene, CDR1 is SGHVS and CDR2 is FQNEAQ. The CDR3 runs to 12 residues.

The rearrangement uses TRBV13 and TRBJ1-2; TRBD1 is a possible D gene (5 bases). Per the germline V gene, CDR1 is PRHDT and CDR2 is FYEKMQ (reference sequence). The CDR3 spans 15 residues. The V end lost 3 bases, the J end lost 4 bases, and 15 bases lay between the germline ends. CDR3 coding DNA: TGTGCCAGCAGCTTTCCCTGGCAGGGCACCTATGGCTACACCTTC. Translated, it gives CASSFPWQGTYGYTF.

V is TRBV30 and J is TRBJ2-5; 9 bases agree with TRBD1. After removal of 4 bases from V and 7 bases from J, the junction contained 10 bases not matched to a gene. This CDR3 region has 14 residues. Per germline, CDR1 GTSNPN and CDR2 SVGIG (reference sequence). The CDR3 region has the DNA TGTGCCTGGACTTCCCCCGGACAGGGGTTGACCCAGTACTTC. Translated, it gives CAWTSPGQGLTQYF.

The rearrangement joins TRBV7-6 to TRBJ1-1; 10 bases agree with TRBD1. CDR3 length: 15 residues. Per germline, CDR1 SGHVS and CDR2 FNYEAQ. The V segment lost 5 bases and the J segment 0 bases; nucleotides outside the gene matches: 3. The CDR3 protein is CASSMGQGLNTEAFF. As DNA, the CDR3 is TGTGCCAGCAGCATGGGACAGGGGTTGAACACTGAAGCTTTCTTT.

This chain joins TRBV15 and TRBJ1-1; 9 bases are shared with TRBD1. The CDR3 totals 14 residues. Trimming cost V 9 bases and J 5 bases; bases outside gene matches: 10. CDR1 and CDR2 from the germline V gene are LNHNV and YYDKDF (reference sequence). The CDR3 coding sequence is TGTGCCACGGGGGGGACAGGGAGGCGAACTGAAGCTTTCTTT. Translation gives CATGGTGRRTEAFF.

The chain joins TRBV7-6 to TRBJ2-1; TRBD2 is a possible D gene (6 bases). The CDR3 contains 14 residues. V lost 0 bases to trimming and J lost 4 bases, with 7 bases between them. Germline CDR1 and CDR2: SGHVS and FNYEAQ. CDR3 region: CASSLARGYNEQFF. DNA for the CDR3: TGTGCCAGCAGCTTAGCTCGGGGGTACAATGAGCAGTTCTTC.

The J gene is TRBJ2-3, the V gene TRBV7-7; D gene ambiguous. This CDR3 has 14 residues. Trimming left V 5 bases short and J 6 bases short, with 15 bases between. Germline V gene sequence: CDR1 SSHAT, CDR2 FNYEAQ (reference sequence). CDR3 bases: TGTGCCAGCAGCCCCGACCCTAGTATGGATACGCAGTATTTT. Translation gives CASSPDPSMDTQYF.

As concerns this clone: Its ends do not fully match the called genes, so a read error is possible. The chain links TRBV7-9 to TRBJ2-2, with 10 bases that match TRBD2. The germline gives CDR1 SEHNR, CDR2 FQNEAQ (reference sequence). The CDR3 runs to 19 residues. The CDR3, as DNA: TGTTCCAGCAGCTTGTGGAGGACTACTAGCGGGGCTACGGTGGGGGAGCTGTTTTTT. It specifies CSSSLWRTTSGATVGELFF.

V and J are TRBV27 and TRBJ1-2; D may be TRBD1 (6 bases). With 6 bases removed from V and 6 bases from J, the gap between germline ends came to 11 bases. This CDR3 region has 12 residues. The germline CDR1 and CDR2 sequences are MNHEY and SMNVEV (reference sequence). The CDR3 nucleotides are TGTGCCAGCAGAAGGGACACCCATGGCTACACCTTC. Translated: CASRRDTHGYTF.

The chain has TRBV5-4 and TRBJ1-1; the D is unclear. Germline V gene data show CDR1 as SGHNT and CDR2 as YYREEE (reference sequence). The CDR3 is 14 amino acids. With 0 bases removed from V and 7 bases from J, the gap between germline ends came to 13 bases. The CDR3 reads CASSLGREIIEAFF. In nucleotides, the CDR3 is TGTGCCAGCAGCTTGGGGCGGGAGATTATTGAAGCTTTCTTT.

This clone was counted only a few times. The CDR3 loop is CASSLDGGVQETQYF. The CDR3 nucleotides are TGCGCCAGCAGCTTGGACGGCGGGGTACAAGAGACCCAGTACTTC. V and J are TRBV5-1 and TRBJ2-5; D might be TRBD2 (6 bases). Between the trimmed V and J ends, which lost 0 bases and 2 bases, there was a span of 11 bases. Germline CDR1 is SGHRS and CDR2 is YFSETQ. CDR3 length: 15 amino acids.

V is TRBV27 and J is TRBJ1-6, with D tentatively TRBD1 (5 bases). The CDR3 is 15 amino acids. The germline V and J ends were trimmed by 2 bases and 8 bases, with 13 bases remaining between them. Germline-derived CDR1 and CDR2 are MNHEY and SMNVEV (reference sequence). CDR3 region: CASSLNGGVYSPLHF. The CDR3 bases are TGTGCCAGCAGTTTAAATGGGGGGGTTTATTCACCCCTCCACTTT.

The V call is TRBV9, the J call TRBJ1-2; 7 bases are a match to TRBD1. Germline CDR1 reads SGDLS; CDR2 reads YYNGEE. Trimming at V came to 5 bases and at J to 0 bases, leaving 4 bases not matched to a gene. The CDR3 has 14 residues. The CDR3 nucleotides are TGTGCCAGCAGTAGCCAGGGGGCTAACTATGGCTACACCTTC. This sequence encodes CASSSQGANYGYTF.

The chain recombines TRBV12-5 with TRBJ1-1; TRBD1 is a possible D gene (6 bases). The germline V and J ends were trimmed by 7 bases and 1 base, with 7 bases remaining between them. CDR1 is LGHNT and CDR2 is FRNRAP in the germline V gene. There are 12 residues in the CDR3. The CDR3: CASAQGNTEAFF. The CDR3 DNA is TGTGCTAGTGCACAGGGGAACACTGAAGCTTTCTTT.

This sequence joins TRBV14 and TRBJ2-2; D remains ambiguous. V dropped 0 bases and J dropped 8 bases, with 7 bases sitting between them. The CDR3 is 13 residues long. Germline assignment: CDR1 SGHDN and CDR2 FVKESK. The DNA of the CDR3 is TGTGCCAGCAGCCAAGATCAGGATGGGGAGCTGTTTTTT. It encodes CASSQDQDGELFF.

The rearrangement joins TRBV4-1 to TRBJ2-1, with 12 bases aligning to TRBD1. The trim removed 4 bases at V and 6 bases at J, leaving 7 bases unmatched. This CDR3 contains 16 residues. Looked up from germline, CDR1 is MGHRA and CDR2 is YSYEKL. Written as DNA, the CDR3 is TGCGCCAGCAGCCTATACCGGGACAGGGGGCGCAATGAGCAGTTCTTC. This gives the protein CASSLYRDRGRNEQFF.

This clone was counted a single time. The V and J genes are TRBV30 and TRBJ1-1; no reliable D call. CDR1 GTSNPN and CDR2 SVGIG come from the germline V gene (reference sequence). V gave up 3 bases and J gave up 5 bases, with 16 bases separating them. This CDR3 has 14 amino acids. CDR3 DNA: TGTGCCTGGAGCGGAAAACAGATGCGTACTGAAGCTTTCTTT. This sequence encodes CAWSGKQMRTEAFF.

The chain is built from TRBV9 and TRBJ1-6, with D possibly matching TRBD1 (5 bases). Germline V lookup: CDR1 SGDLS, CDR2 YYNGEE. This CDR3 contains 15 residues. V was clipped by 0 bases and J by 2 bases, with 6 bases between them. DNA of the CDR3: TGTGCCAGCAGCGTAGCAGGGACCTATAATTCACCCCTCCACTTT. Translating gives CASSVAGTYNSPLHF.

The chain couples TRBV15 to TRBJ2-5; D perhaps matches TRBD2 (5 bases). Trimming cost V 5 bases and J 3 bases, with 10 bases left between them. The CDR3 spans 13 residues. Germline CDR1 is LNHNV and CDR2 is YYDKDF (reference sequence). The DNA for the CDR3 is TGTGCCACCAGCTGGAGGTACGAAGAGACCCAGTACTTC. It specifies CATSWRYEETQYF. The whole variable domain, remainder taken from reference TRBV15 and TRBJ2-5, is DAMVIQNPRYQVTQFGKPVTLSCSQTLNHNVMYWYQQKSSQAPKLLFHYYDKDFNNEADTPDNFQSRRPNTSFCFLDIRSPGLGDTAMYLCATSWRYEETQYFGPGTRLLVL.